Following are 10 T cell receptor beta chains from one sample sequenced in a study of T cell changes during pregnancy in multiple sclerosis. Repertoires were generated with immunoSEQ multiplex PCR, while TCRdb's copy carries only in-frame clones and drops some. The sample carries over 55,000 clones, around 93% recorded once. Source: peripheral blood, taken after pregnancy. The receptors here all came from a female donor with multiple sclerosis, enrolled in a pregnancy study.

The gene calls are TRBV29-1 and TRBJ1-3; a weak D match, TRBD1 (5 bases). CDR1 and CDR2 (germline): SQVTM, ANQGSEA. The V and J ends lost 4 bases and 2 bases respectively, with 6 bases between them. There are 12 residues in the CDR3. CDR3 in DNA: TGCAGCGTTGCGGGGGCTGGAAACACCATATATTTT. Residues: CSVAGAGNTIYF. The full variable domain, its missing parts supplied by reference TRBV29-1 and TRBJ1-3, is SAVISQKPSRDICQRGTSLTIQCQVDSQVTMMFWYRQQPGQSLTLIATANQGSEATYESGFVIDKFPISRPNLTFSTLTVSNMSPEDSSIYLCSVAGAGNTIYFGEGSWLTVV.

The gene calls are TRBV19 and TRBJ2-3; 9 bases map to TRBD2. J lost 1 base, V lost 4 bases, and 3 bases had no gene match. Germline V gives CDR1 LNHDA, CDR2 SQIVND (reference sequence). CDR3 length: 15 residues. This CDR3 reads CASSKRLAGTDTQYF. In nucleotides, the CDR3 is TGTGCCAGTAGTAAACGACTAGCGGGCACAGATACGCAGTATTTT.

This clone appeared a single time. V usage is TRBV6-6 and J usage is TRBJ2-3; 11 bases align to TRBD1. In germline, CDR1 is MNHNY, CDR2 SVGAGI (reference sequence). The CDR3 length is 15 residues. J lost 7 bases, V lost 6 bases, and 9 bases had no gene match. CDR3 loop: CASRGQGESQYTQYF. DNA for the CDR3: TGTGCCAGCAGGGGACAGGGGGAATCTCAATATACGCAGTATTTT.

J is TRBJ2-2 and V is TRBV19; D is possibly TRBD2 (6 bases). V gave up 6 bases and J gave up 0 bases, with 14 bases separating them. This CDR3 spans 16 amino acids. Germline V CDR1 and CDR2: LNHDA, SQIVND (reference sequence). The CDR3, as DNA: TGTGCCAGTAGAAGTATCAGGACTACGAACACCGGGGAGCTGTTTTTT. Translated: CASRSIRTTNTGELFF.

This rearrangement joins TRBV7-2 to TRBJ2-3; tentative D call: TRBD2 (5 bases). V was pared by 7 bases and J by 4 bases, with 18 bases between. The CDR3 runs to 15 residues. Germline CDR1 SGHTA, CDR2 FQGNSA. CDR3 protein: CASTRQRGLADTQYF. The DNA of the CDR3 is TGTGCCAGCACCCGCCAGAGAGGGCTAGCAGATACGCAGTATTTT.

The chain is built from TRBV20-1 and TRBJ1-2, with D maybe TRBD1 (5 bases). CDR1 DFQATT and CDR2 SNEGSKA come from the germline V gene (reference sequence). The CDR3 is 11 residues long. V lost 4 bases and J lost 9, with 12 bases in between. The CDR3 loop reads CSAKTAQRYTF. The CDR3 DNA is TGCAGTGCTAAGACAGCCCAGCGCTACACCTTC.

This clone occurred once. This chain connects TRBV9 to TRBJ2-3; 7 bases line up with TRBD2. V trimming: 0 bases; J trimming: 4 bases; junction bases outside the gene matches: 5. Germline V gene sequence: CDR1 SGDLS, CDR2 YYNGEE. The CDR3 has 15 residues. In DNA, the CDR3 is TGTGCCAGCAGCGTAGGCGGGAGTGAGGCAGATACGCAGTATTTT. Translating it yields CASSVGGSEADTQYF.

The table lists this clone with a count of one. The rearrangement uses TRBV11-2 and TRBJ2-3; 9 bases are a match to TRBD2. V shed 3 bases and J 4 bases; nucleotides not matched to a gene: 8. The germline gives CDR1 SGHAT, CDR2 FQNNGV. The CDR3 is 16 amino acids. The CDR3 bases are TGTGCCAGCAGCTTCCGGGGGCGGGAGGGCCCAGATACGCAGTATTTT. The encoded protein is CASSFRGREGPDTQYF. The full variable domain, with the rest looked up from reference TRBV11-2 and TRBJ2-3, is EAGVAQSPRYKIIEKRQSVAFWCNPISGHATLYWYQQILGQGPKLLIQFQNNGVVDDSQLPKDRFSAERLKGVDSTLKIQPAKLEDSAVYLCASSFRGREGPDTQYFGPGTRLTVL.

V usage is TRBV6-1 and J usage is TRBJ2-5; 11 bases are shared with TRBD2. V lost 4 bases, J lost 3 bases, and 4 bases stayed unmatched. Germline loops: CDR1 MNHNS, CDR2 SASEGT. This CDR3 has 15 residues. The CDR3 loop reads CASSGLAGGEETQYF. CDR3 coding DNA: TGTGCCAGCAGTGGCCTAGCGGGAGGTGAAGAGACCCAGTACTTC.

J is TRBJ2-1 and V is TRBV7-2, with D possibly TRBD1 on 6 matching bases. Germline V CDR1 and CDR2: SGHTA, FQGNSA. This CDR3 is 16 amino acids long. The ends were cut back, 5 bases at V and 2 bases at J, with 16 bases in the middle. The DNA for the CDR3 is TGTGCCAGCAGCCCCGCCCCCAGGGGCCCCTACAATGAGCAGTTCTTC. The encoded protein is CASSPAPRGPYNEQFF.